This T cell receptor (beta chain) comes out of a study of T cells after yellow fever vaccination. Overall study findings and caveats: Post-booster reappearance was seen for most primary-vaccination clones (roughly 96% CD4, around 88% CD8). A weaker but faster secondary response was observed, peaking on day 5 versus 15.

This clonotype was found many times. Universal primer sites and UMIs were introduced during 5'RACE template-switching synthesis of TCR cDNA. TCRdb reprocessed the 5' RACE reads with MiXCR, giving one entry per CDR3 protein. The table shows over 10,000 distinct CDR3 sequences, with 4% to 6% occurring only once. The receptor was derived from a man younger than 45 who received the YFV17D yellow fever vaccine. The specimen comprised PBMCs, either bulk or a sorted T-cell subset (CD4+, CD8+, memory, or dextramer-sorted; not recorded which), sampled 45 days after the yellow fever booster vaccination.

CDR3 DNA sequence: TGTGCCATCAAACCAGCGGGAGGATCTTACAATGAGCAGTTCTTC. Protein product: CAIKPAGGSYNEQFF. This chain joins TRBV10-3 and TRBJ2-1, with 9 bases lining up with TRBD2. Trimming at V came to 7 bases and at J to 4 bases, leaving 8 bases not matched to a gene. CDR1 is ENHRY and CDR2 is SYGVKD in the germline V gene. The CDR3 extends over 15 amino acids.